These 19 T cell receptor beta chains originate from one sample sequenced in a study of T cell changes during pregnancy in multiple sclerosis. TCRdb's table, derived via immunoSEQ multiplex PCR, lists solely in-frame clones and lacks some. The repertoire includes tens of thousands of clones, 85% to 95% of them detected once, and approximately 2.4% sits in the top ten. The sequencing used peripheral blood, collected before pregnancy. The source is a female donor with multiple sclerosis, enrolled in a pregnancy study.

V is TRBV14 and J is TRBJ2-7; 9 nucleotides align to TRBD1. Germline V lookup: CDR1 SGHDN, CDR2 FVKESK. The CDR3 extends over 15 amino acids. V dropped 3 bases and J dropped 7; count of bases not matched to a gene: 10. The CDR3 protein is CASSHLGQGIHEQYF. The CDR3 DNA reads TGTGCCAGCAGCCACCTAGGACAGGGGATACATGAGCAGTACTTC. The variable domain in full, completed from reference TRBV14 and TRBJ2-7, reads EAGVTQFPSHSVIEKGQTVTLRCDPISGHDNLYWYRRVMGKEIKFLLHFVKESKQDESGMPNNRFLAERTGGTYSTLKVQPAELEDSGVYFCASSHLGQGIHEQYFGPGTRLTVT.

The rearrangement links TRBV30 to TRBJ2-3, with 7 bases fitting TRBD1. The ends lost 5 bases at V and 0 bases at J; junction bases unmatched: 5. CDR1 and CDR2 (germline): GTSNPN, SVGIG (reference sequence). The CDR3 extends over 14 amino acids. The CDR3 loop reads CAWRPGQSTDTQYF. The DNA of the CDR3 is TGTGCCTGGCGGCCGGGACAGAGCACAGATACGCAGTATTTT.

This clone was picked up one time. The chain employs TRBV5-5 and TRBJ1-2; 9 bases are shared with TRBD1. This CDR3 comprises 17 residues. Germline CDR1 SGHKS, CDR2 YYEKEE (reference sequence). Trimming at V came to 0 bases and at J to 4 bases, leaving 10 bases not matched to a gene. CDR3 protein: CASSLGPGTGIAYGYTF. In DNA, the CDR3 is TGTGCCAGCAGCTTGGGCCCCGGGACAGGGATCGCCTATGGCTACACCTTC.

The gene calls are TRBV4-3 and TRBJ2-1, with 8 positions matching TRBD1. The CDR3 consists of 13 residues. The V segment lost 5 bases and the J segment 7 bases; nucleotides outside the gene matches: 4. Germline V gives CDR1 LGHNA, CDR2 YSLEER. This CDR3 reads CASSYRQGNEQFF. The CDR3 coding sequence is TGCGCCAGCAGCTACAGACAGGGGAATGAGCAGTTCTTC.

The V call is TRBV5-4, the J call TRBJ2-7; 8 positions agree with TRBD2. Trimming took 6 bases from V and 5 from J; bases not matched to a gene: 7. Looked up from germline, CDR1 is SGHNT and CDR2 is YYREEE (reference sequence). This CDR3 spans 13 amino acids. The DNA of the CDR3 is TGTGCCAGCACTTCGGGAGGGCGCAACGAGCAGTACTTC. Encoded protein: CASTSGGRNEQYF. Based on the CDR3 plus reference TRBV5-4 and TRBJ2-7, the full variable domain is ETGVTQSPTHLIKTRGQQVTLRCSSQSGHNTVSWYQQALGQGPQFIFQYYREEENGRGNFPPRFSGLQFPNYSSELNVNALELDDSALYLCASTSGGRNEQYFGPGTRLTVT.

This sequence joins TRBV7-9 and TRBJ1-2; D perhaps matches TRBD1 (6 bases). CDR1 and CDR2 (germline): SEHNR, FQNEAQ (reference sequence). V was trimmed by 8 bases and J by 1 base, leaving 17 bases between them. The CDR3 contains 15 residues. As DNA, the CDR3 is TGTGCCAGCCTGACAGGAGCCGATATTAACTATGGCTACACCTTC. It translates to CASLTGADINYGYTF.

CDR3 sequence: CASSLGGTGGRANVLTF. CDR3 coding DNA: TGCGCCAGCAGCTTGGGAGGGACAGGGGGAAGGGCCAACGTCCTGACTTTC. The V gene is TRBV5-1, the J gene TRBJ2-6; TRBD1 agrees at 11 bases. The germline V gene encodes CDR1 SGHRS and CDR2 YFSETQ. V trimming: 0 bases; J trimming: 5 bases; junction bases outside the gene matches: 4. The CDR3 runs to 17 residues.

Here the CDR3 reads CASSLETSGLNPYEQYF. The CDR3 nucleotides read TGTGCCAGCAGCTTGGAGACTAGCGGGCTAAACCCCTACGAGCAGTACTTC. The J gene is TRBJ2-7, the V gene TRBV5-6; TRBD2 agrees at 10 bases. The CDR3 is made up of 17 amino acids. Trimming took 0 bases from V and 2 from J; bases not matched to a gene: 8. CDR1 SGHDT and CDR2 YYEEEE come from the germline V gene.

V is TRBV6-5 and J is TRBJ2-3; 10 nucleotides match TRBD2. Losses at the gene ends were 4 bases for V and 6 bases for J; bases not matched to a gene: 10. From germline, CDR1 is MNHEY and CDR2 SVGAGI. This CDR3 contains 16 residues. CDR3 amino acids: CASSSPSGRARDTQYF. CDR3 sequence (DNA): TGTGCCAGCAGTTCCCCGAGCGGGAGGGCCAGGGATACGCAGTATTTT.

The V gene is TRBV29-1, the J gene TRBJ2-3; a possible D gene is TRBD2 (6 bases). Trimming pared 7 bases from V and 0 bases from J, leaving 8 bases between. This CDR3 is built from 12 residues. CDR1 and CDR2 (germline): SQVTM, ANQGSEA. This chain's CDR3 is CSAGTSTDTQYF. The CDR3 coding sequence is TGCAGCGCCGGGACTAGCACAGATACGCAGTATTTT.

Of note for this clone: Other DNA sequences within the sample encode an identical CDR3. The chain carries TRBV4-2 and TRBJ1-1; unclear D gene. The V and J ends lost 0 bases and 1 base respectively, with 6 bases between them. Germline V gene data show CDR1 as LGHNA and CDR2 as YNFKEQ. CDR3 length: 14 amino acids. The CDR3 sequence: CASSQDRGNTEAFF. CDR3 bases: TGTGCCAGCAGCCAAGACCGAGGGAACACTGAAGCTTTCTTT.

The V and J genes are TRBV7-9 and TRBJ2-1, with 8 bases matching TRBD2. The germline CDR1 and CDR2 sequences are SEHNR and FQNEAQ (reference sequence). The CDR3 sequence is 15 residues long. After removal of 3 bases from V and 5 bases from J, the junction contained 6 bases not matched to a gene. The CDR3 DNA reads TGTGCCAGCAGCTTTCCAGCGGGAGAGGACAATGAGCAGTTCTTC. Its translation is CASSFPAGEDNEQFF.

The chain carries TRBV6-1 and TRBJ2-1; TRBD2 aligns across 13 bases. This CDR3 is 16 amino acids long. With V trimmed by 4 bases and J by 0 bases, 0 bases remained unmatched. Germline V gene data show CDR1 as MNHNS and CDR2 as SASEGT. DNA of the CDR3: TGTGCCAGCAGTGGACTAGCGGGAGGCTCCTACAATGAGCAGTTCTTC. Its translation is CASSGLAGGSYNEQFF.

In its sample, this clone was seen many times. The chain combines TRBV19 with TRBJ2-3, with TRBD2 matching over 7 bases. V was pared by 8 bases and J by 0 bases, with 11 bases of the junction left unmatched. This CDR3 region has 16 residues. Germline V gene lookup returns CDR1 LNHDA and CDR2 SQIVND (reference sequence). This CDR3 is CASSGSSGPSTDTQYF. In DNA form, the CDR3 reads TGTGCCAGTTCTGGGTCTAGCGGCCCGAGCACAGATACGCAGTATTTT.

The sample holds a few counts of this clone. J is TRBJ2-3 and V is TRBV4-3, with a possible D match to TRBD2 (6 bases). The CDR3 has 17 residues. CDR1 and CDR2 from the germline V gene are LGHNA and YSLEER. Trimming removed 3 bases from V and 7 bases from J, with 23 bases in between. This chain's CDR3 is CASSQGGSAAGRYTQYF. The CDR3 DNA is TGCGCCAGCAGCCAGGGCGGGTCAGCGGCGGGAAGATATACGCAGTATTTT.

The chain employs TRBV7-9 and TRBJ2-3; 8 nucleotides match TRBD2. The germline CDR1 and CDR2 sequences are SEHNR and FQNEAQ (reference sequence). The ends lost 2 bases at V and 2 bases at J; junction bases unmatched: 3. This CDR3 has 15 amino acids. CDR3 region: CASSLRLALTDTQYF. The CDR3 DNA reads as TGTGCCAGCAGCTTAAGACTAGCGCTCACAGATACGCAGTATTTT.

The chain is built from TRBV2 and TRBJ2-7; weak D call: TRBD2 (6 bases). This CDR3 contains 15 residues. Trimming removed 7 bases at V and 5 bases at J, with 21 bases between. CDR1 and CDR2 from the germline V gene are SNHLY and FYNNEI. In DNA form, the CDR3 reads TGTGCCAGCATCGAGGGGCGGGATGTTACCCACGAGCAGTACTTC. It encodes CASIEGRDVTHEQYF.

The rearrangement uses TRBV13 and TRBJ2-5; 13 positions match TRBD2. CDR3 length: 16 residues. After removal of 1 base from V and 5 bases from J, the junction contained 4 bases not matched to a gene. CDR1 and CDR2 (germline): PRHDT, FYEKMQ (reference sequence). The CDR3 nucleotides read TGTGCCAGCAGCTTAGAGGGACTAGCGGGAAAGGAGACCCAGTACTTC. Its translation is CASSLEGLAGKETQYF.

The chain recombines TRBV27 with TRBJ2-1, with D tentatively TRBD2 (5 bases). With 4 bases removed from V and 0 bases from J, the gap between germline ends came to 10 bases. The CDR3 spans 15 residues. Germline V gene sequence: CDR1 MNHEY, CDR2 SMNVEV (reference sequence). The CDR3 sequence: CASSWSGSSYNEQFF. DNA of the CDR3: TGTGCCAGCAGTTGGTCGGGGAGCTCCTACAATGAGCAGTTCTTC.